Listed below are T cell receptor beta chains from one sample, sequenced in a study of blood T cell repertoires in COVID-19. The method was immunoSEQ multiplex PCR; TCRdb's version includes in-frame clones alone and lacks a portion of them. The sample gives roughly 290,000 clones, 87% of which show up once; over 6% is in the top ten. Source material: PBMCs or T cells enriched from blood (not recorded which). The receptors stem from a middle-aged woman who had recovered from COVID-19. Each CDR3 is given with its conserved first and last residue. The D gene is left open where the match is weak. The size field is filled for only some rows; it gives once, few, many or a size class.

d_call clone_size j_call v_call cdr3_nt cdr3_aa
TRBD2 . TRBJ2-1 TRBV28 TGTGCCAGCAGTCCACCAGCGGGACCCAGGAATGAGCAGTTCTTC CASSPPAGPRNEQFF
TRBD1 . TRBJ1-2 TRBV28 TGTGCCAGCAGTACCGGGACAGGGGGCGCCGGGGGCTACACCTTC CASSTGTGGAGGYTF
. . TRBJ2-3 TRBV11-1 TGTGCCAGCAGCTTAGCGGGCAGCACAGATACGCAGTATTTT CASSLAGSTDTQYF
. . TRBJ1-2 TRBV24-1 TGTGCCACCAGTGCGGACAGCACCTATGGCTACACCTTC CATSADSTYGYTF
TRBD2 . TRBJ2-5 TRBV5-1 TGCGCCAGCAGCTTGGAGCGGGGCGGGAATGACGGAGAGACCCAGTACTTC CASSLERGGNDGETQYF
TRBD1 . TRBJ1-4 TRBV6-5 TGTGCCAGCAGTTCCGGACAGGGTTGGGAAAAACTGTTTTTT CASSSGQGWEKLFF
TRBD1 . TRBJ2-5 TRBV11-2 TGTGCCAGCAGCTGGACAGGGGAGACCCAGTACTTC CASSWTGETQYF
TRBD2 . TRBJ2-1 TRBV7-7 TGTGCTAGCAGCTCTGGGACTAGCGGGAGAAGCAATGAGCAGTTCTTC CASSSGTSGRSNEQFF
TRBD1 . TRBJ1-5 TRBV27 TGTGCCAGCAGTACCGGGACAGGGTTTCTTCAGCCCCAGCATTTT CASSTGTGFLQPQHF
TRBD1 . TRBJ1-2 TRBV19 TGTGCCAGTAGTATTTTATCTACAGGGGAAGATGGCTACACCTTC CASSILSTGEDGYTF
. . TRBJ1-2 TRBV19 TGTGCCAGTAGATTCGGGACCGGGTCCGGGAGCTATGGCTACACCTTC CASRFGTGSGSYGYTF
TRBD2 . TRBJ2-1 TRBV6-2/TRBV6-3 TGTGCCAGCAGTTTACCGGGACTAGCGACACAAAGCTCCTACAATGAGCAGTTCTTC CASSLPGLATQSSYNEQFF
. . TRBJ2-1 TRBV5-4 TGTGCCAGCAGTTTAGGACTTGGGAACTACAATGAGCAGTTCTTC CASSLGLGNYNEQFF
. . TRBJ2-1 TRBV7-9 TGTGCCAGCAGCTTGGCGGGGGCTCTCGGCAATGAGCAGTTCTTC CASSLAGALGNEQFF
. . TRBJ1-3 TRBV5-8 TGTGCCAGCAGCTTCGGACAGTCTGGAAACACCATATATTTT CASSFGQSGNTIYF
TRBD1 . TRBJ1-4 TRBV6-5 TGTGCCAGCAGCCTACTCCCCGGGACAGACGAAAAACTGTTTTTT CASSLLPGTDEKLFF
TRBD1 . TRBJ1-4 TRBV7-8 TGTGCCAGCAGTCCCACAGGGGTCGAAAAACTGTTTTTT CASSPTGVEKLFF
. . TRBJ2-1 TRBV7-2 TGTGCCAGCAGCTTAGTCGGCGGGACCTACAATGAGCAGTTCTTC CASSLVGGTYNEQFF
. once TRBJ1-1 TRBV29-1 TGCAGCGTGACAAGCATGAACACTGAAGCTTTCTTT CSVTSMNTEAFF
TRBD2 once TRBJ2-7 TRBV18 TGTGCCAGCTCACCCTCCGGGACTAGCGGCTACGAGCAGTACTTC CASSPSGTSGYEQYF
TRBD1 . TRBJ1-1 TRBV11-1 TGTGCCAGCAGTACACAGGGGGCGCCGGACACTGAAGCTTTCTTT CASSTQGAPDTEAFF
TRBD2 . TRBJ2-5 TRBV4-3 TGCGCCAGCAGCCAAGAGTCGGGGGGAGAGACCCAGTACTTC CASSQESGGETQYF
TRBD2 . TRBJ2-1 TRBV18 TGTGCCAGCTCACCACGGGGACTAGCGGGGCACAATGAGCAGTTCTTC CASSPRGLAGHNEQFF
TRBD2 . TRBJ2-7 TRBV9 TGTGCCAGCAGCACCGCCCTAGCGGGCCTTAGGGAGCAGTACTTC CASSTALAGLREQYF
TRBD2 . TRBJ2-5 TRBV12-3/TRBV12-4 TGTGCCAGCAGTCGCGGGGGACGGGAGACCCAGTACTTC CASSRGGRETQYF
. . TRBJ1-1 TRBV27 TGTGCCAGCAGTAGAACATTCCAGGGTAACACTGAAGCTTTCTTT CASSRTFQGNTEAFF
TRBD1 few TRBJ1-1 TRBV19 TGTGCCACAGGAGGGGGCAGGGGGACAAATGAAGCTTTCTTT CATGGGRGTNEAFF
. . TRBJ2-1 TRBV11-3 TGTGCCAGCAGCTACGAGGATAGCTCCTACAATGAGCAGTTCTTC CASSYEDSSYNEQFF
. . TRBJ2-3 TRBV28 TGTGCCAGCAGACCCGAGCGGAACATGGGTACAGATACGCAGTATTTT CASRPERNMGTDTQYF
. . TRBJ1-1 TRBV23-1 TGCGCCAGCAGTCACCGTCCGGGACACCAAAACACTGAAGCTTTCTTT CASSHRPGHQNTEAFF
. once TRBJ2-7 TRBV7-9 TGTGCCAGCAGCCGACTCGGGAGTTCCTACGAGCAGTACTTC CASSRLGSSYEQYF
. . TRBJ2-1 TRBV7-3 TGTGCCAGCAGCCCCGGCGGGACGCGCAATGAGCAGTTCTTC CASSPGGTRNEQFF
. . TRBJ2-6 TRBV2 TGTGCCAGCAGTGTTGGGCCCTCTGGGGCCAACGTCCTGACTTTC CASSVGPSGANVLTF
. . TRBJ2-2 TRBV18 TGTGCCAGCTCACCGGGGCACACCGGGGAGCTGTTTTTT CASSPGHTGELFF
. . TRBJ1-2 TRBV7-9 TGTGCCAGCAGCGATCCGGGGGGCATCGGCTACACCTTC CASSDPGGIGYTF
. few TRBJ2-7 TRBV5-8 TGTGCCAGCAGCTGGGGTGGGGGCAGCTACGAGCAGTACTTC CASSWGGGSYEQYF
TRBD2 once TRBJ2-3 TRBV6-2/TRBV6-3 TGTGCCAGCAGTACTAGCGGGAGCTTGTATACGCAGTATTTT CASSTSGSLYTQYF
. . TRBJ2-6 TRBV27 TGTGCCAGCAGTCCCGACCCGACGGGGTGGGGGGCCAACGTCCTGACTTTC CASSPDPTGWGANVLTF
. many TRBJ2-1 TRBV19 TGTGCCAGTAGTATGGCTGCAGGTGAGCAGTTCTTC CASSMAAGEQFF